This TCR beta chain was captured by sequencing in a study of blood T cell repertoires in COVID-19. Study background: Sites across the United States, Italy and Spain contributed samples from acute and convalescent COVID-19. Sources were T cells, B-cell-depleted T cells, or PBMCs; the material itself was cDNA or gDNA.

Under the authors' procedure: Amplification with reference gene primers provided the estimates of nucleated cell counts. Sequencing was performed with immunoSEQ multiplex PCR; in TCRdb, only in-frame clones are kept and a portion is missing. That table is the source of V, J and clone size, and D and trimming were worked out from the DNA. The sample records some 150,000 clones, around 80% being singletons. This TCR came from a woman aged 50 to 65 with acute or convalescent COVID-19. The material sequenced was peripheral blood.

The CDR3 region has the DNA TGTGCCAGCAGCCCCGCCAGGGATCAGCCCCAGCATTTT. Translated, it gives CASSPARDQPQHF. This chain connects TRBV11-1 to TRBJ1-5; D might be TRBD1 (5 bases). CDR3 length: 13 amino acids. Looked up from germline, CDR1 is SGHAT and CDR2 is FQDESV (reference sequence). Trimming pared 5 bases from V and 5 bases from J, leaving 10 bases between.